Below are 16 T cell receptor beta chains sequenced from a single sample in a study of coeliac disease. Whole-study results and caveats: Control samples showed higher TRB and TRG clonality than intraepithelial and lamina propria samples in active celiac disease.

Here immunoSEQ multiplex PCR was the method, and the copy in TCRdb shows in-frame clones only, minus some. The data contain about 6,700 clones, approximately 64% of them seen just once; the ten biggest clones take up about 4.1%. No antigens are known for them. Sequenced sample: lamina propria lymphocytes from the gut. The receptor set was obtained from a woman younger than 30 with active celiac disease.

The chain employs TRBV5-1 and TRBJ2-7; D is possibly TRBD2 (7 bases). CDR1 and CDR2 from the germline V gene are SGHRS and YFSETQ. V lost 0 bases and J 7 bases, leaving 17 bases between the germline ends. This CDR3 spans 15 amino acids. The CDR3 DNA follows: TGCGCCAGCAGCTTGGCCCTCGGGGGGCCAAGAGAGCAGTACTTC. Protein: CASSLALGGPREQYF. The full variable domain, completed using reference TRBV5-1 and TRBJ2-7, is KAGVTQTPRYLIKTRGQQVTLSCSPISGHRSVSWYQQTPGQGLQFLFEYFSETQRNKGNFPGRFSGRQFSNSRSEMNVSTLELGDSALYLCASSLALGGPREQYFGPGTRLTVT.

The rearrangement uses TRBV4-1 and TRBJ2-7; 14 nucleotides align to TRBD2. CDR3 length: 19 residues. Germline lookup yields CDR1 MGHRA and CDR2 YSYEKL. J was trimmed by 3 bases and V by 3 bases; bases with no gene match: 13. CDR3 DNA sequence: TGCGCCAGCAGCCATCCGGGACTAGCGGGAGTGCATCCAAGCTACGAGCAGTACTTC. Residues: CASSHPGLAGVHPSYEQYF.

The rearrangement joins TRBV27 to TRBJ2-7, with TRBD1 matching 7 bases. J lost 5 bases, V lost 6 bases, and 16 bases had no gene match. The length of the CDR3 is 16 residues. Per the germline V gene, CDR1 is MNHEY and CDR2 is SMNVEV (reference sequence). CDR3 sequence (DNA): TGTGCCAGCAGGACACTACTTAGGGCAGGGGGACACGAGCAGTACTTC. It translates to CASRTLLRAGGHEQYF.

This clone was counted between two and nine times. The genes are TRBV29-1 and TRBJ1-2; possible D gene TRBD1, 6 bases. Germline assignment: CDR1 SQVTM and CDR2 ANQGSEA. CDR3 length: 15 amino acids. The V end lost 0 bases, the J end lost 0 bases, and 11 bases lay between the germline ends. The DNA of the CDR3 is TGCAGCGTTGAAGATCGGACAGCTACTAACTATGGCTACACCTTC. Translation gives CSVEDRTATNYGYTF.

This clone came up a few times. The genes are TRBV29-1 and TRBJ2-1, with 8 bases fitting TRBD1. Germline CDR1 SQVTM, CDR2 ANQGSEA. This CDR3 has 13 amino acids. With 7 bases clipped from V and 4 bases from J, the junction kept 6 bases outside the gene matches. The CDR3 DNA reads TGCAGCGCCGGACAGGGTCGATACAATGAGCAGTTCTTC. Translation: CSAGQGRYNEQFF.

The chain uses TRBV9 and TRBJ1-1; 12 bases fit TRBD1. CDR1 and CDR2 from the germline V gene are SGDLS and YYNGEE. This CDR3 spans 16 amino acids. V was pared by 3 bases and J by 11 bases, with 14 bases of the junction left unmatched. The DNA for the CDR3 is TGTGCCAGCAGCGATGGGGACAGGGGGCTGAAAATGAGGGCTTTCTTT. This gives the protein CASSDGDRGLKMRAFF.

To note about this clone: A junction end diverges from the germline sequence, so it may reflect a read error. The V gene is TRBV7-9, the J gene TRBJ2-3, with TRBD2 matching over 11 bases. CDR3 length: 17 amino acids. Germline lookup yields CDR1 SEHNR and CDR2 FQNEAQ (reference sequence). In nucleotides, the CDR3 is TGTGCCAGCCGCTTACCACTAGCGGGGGACCTGATGGATACGCAGTATTTT. This sequence encodes CASRLPLAGDLMDTQYF.

The rearrangement joins TRBV4-1 to TRBJ2-5; tentatively, D is TRBD2 (6 bases). Germline V lookup: CDR1 MGHRA, CDR2 YSYEKL. CDR3 size: 16 residues. The V and J ends lost 0 bases and 3 bases respectively, with 14 bases between them. This chain's CDR3 is CASSQDGTSFEETQYF. CDR3 sequence (DNA): TGCGCCAGCAGCCAAGATGGCACTAGCTTTGAAGAGACCCAGTACTTC.

This clone was recorded only once. The chain uses TRBV4-2 and TRBJ2-1; the match to TRBD2 covers 10 bases. V lost 1 base to trimming and J lost 8 bases; unmatched junction nucleotides: 8. CDR1 LGHNA and CDR2 YNFKEQ come from the germline V gene. The CDR3 spans 16 residues. The CDR3 is CASSQVSSGSSYEQFF. In DNA, the CDR3 is TGTGCCAGCAGCCAAGTCTCTAGCGGGAGTTCCTATGAGCAGTTCTTC.

The V and J genes are TRBV30 and TRBJ1-2; possible D gene TRBD1, 6 bases. Germline V gene data show CDR1 as GTSNPN and CDR2 as SVGIG (reference sequence). The CDR3 has 13 amino acids. Trimming removed 2 bases at V and 8 bases at J, with 15 bases between. DNA of the CDR3: TGTGCCTGGAGTCAGGGGTGGGCGTACGGCTACACCTTC. It codes for CAWSQGWAYGYTF.

This chain connects TRBV7-9 to TRBJ2-1; D remains unclear. Trimming left V 1 base short and J 5 bases short, with 12 bases between. Germline lookup yields CDR1 SEHNR and CDR2 FQNEAQ (reference sequence). CDR3 length: 15 amino acids. CDR3 sequence (DNA): TGTGCCAGCAGCTTAGATTACGGTTTCGACAATGAGCAGTTCTTC. Protein sequence: CASSLDYGFDNEQFF.

The rearrangement uses TRBV5-6 and TRBJ2-3, with TRBD1 identical over 10 bases. V trimming: 3 bases; J trimming: 6 bases; junction bases outside the gene matches: 4. Germline V CDR1 and CDR2: SGHDT, YYEEEE. The CDR3 has 14 amino acids. The CDR3 reads CASSSGTGADTQYF. The CDR3 DNA sequence: TGTGCCAGCAGCTCCGGGACAGGGGCGGATACGCAGTATTTT.

This clone was found a few times. This chain connects TRBV5-5 to TRBJ2-7, with 8 bases that match TRBD2. The CDR3 loop spans 16 amino acids. The germline V gene has CDR1 SGHKS and CDR2 YYEKEE (reference sequence). The trim removed 2 bases at V and 0 bases at J, leaving 7 bases unmatched. The CDR3 DNA follows: TGTGCCAGCAGCTTAATAAGCGGGGGCCTCTCCTACGAGCAGTACTTC. It is translated as CASSLISGGLSYEQYF. Complete variable domain (other parts from reference TRBV5-5 and TRBJ2-7): DAGVTQSPTHLIKTRGQQVTLRCSPISGHKSVSWYQQVLGQGPQFIFQYYEKEERGRGNFPDRFSARQFPNYSSELNVNALLLGDSALYLCASSLISGGLSYEQYFGPGTRLTVT.

The chain recombines TRBV19 with TRBJ2-1; possible D gene TRBD2, 5 bases. Trimming took off 3 bases at V and 5 bases at J, with 11 bases between the two ends. There are 14 residues in the CDR3. Looked up from germline, CDR1 is LNHDA and CDR2 is SQIVND (reference sequence). The CDR3 here is CASSIAGTHNEQFF. The CDR3 DNA follows: TGTGCCAGTAGTATCGCGGGCACTCACAATGAGCAGTTCTTC.

The CDR3 spells CASRLAGDARYEQYF. In DNA form, the CDR3 reads TGTGCCAGCAGGTTAGCGGGAGACGCTAGATACGAGCAGTACTTC. The chain is built from TRBV28 and TRBJ2-7; 9 bases agree with TRBD2. Germline loops: CDR1 MDHEN, CDR2 SYDVKM. The CDR3 runs 15 residues. V lost 6 bases and J lost 4; bases outside the gene matches: 10.

In this sample, this clone turned up a few times. The chain employs TRBV7-9 and TRBJ2-7; TRBD1 might be the D (6 bases). This CDR3 region has 14 residues. The V and J ends lost 5 bases and 7 bases respectively, with 18 bases between them. In germline, CDR1 is SEHNR, CDR2 FQNEAQ (reference sequence). CDR3 nucleotide sequence: TGTGCCAGCAGCCTCCCTCGGACAGCGAGAGAGCAGTACTTC. Its translation is CASSLPRTAREQYF.